This T cell receptor (beta chain) originates from a study of cytomegalovirus exposure and HLA in healthy donors. A remark on this clone: Its antigen is unidentified.

V was pared by 3 bases and J by 8 bases, with 4 bases of the junction left unmatched. The CDR3 contains 14 residues. Germline-derived CDR1 and CDR2 are KGHSY and FQNENV. With 60 Vbeta and 13 Jbeta primers, the PCR was carried out. Generated by immunoSEQ multiplex PCR, the TCRdb table keeps only in-frame clones and is missing some. In the table there are around 76,000 clones, 73% of which are singletons. General study points: Most TCR sequences were seen very rarely across donors, but some public TCRs occurred in many.

The clonotype originates from a woman between 40 and 55 years old in good health and CMV-seropositive. Material: PBMCs. V and J are TRBV16 and TRBJ1-2, with 12 nucleotides matching TRBD1. The CDR3 bases are TGTGCCAGCAGCCACCGGGACAGGGGGCAAGGCTACACCTTC. Translation: CASSHRDRGQGYTF. Variable domain in full (rest from reference TRBV16 and TRBJ1-2): GEEVAQTPKHLVRGEGQKAKLYCAPIKGHSYVFWYQQVLKNEFKFLISFQNENVFDETGMPKERFSAKCLPNSPCSLEIQATKLEDSAVYFCASSHRDRGQGYTFGSGTRLTVV.